Below, 20 T cell receptor beta chains from the same sample are listed, as sequenced in a study of T cell clusters in autoimmune cytopenias. One tube held mixed TRB-A and TRB-B primer pools for touch-down PCR. TCRdb re-called the multiplex PCR reads; one entry per CDR3 protein, DNA not given. The sample table includes about 5,000 distinct CDR3 sequences. Each sample's input was around 250 ng genomic DNA, some 38,000 genome equivalents. Sequenced: peripheral blood. The receptors shown here come from a human donor with an autoimmune cytopenia or autoimmune hepatitis (not recorded which).

By frequency, this clonotype is medium-sized. V gene TRBV10-3 combines with J gene TRBJ1-6; no DNA is available, so the TRBD1 call from TCRdb remains unchecked. The CDR3 spans 15 residues. From germline, CDR1 is ENHRY and CDR2 SYGVKD. CDR3 residues: CAISDARQTDSPLHF.

By frequency, this clonotype registers medium-sized. The chain recombines TRBV7-9 with TRBJ2-1; the TCRdb D gene call, TRBD2, has no DNA to confirm it. The V gene's germline CDR1 is SEHNR and CDR2 FQNEAQ (reference sequence). This CDR3 has 16 amino acids. The CDR3 sequence is CASSLTSGGSYNEQFF.

The rearrangement joins TRBV27 to TRBJ2-5. The CDR3 length is 15 residues. CDR1 and CDR2 (germline): MNHEY, SMNVEV (reference sequence). CDR3 region: CASSLGSGRQETQYF.

The chain links TRBV7-2 to TRBJ1-5; as DNA is missing, the TRBD1 call by TCRdb cannot be tested. The germline CDR1 and CDR2 sequences are SGHTA and FQGNSA. CDR3 length equals 16 residues. The CDR3 region is CASSLGSGTGSQPQHF.

Its frequency marks this clonotype as medium-sized. This chain connects TRBV5-6 to TRBJ1-2; no DNA is available, so the TRBD1 call from TCRdb remains unchecked. Per germline, CDR1 SGHDT and CDR2 YYEEEE. CDR3 length equals 12 residues. This CDR3 reads CASSPGFNGYTF.

Judged by frequency, this clonotype is medium-sized. The chain joins TRBV27 to TRBJ1-2. Looked up from germline, CDR1 is MNHEY and CDR2 is SMNVEV (reference sequence). The CDR3 consists of 13 residues. This chain's CDR3 is CASSIFSGGGYTF.

The V and J genes are TRBV5-4 and TRBJ2-5; checking the TCRdb D call of TRBD1 is not possible without DNA. CDR1 is SGHNT and CDR2 is YYREEE in the germline V gene (reference sequence). This CDR3 region has 14 residues. CDR3 amino acids: CASSLRDGLETQYF.

Its frequency marks this clonotype as medium-sized. The V call is TRBV19, the J call TRBJ1-5; TCRdb selects TRBD1, and the lack of DNA leaves this call unchecked. The germline CDR1 and CDR2 sequences are LNHDA and SQIVND (reference sequence). This CDR3 comprises 15 residues. The CDR3: CASKGGGPPNQPQHF.

The rearrangement links TRBV18 to TRBJ2-7; the D gene TCRdb calls, TRBD2, cannot be checked with no DNA. CDR1 and CDR2 from the germline V gene are KGHSH and LQKENI. This CDR3 has 14 residues. The CDR3: CASSQSGLAYEQYF.

Frequency places this clonotype as medium-sized. V is TRBV27 and J is TRBJ2-7; TCRdb selects TRBD1, and the lack of DNA leaves this call unchecked. Germline lookup yields CDR1 MNHEY and CDR2 SMNVEV (reference sequence). The CDR3 runs 15 residues. CDR3 protein: CASSSQRRAGYEQYF.

This clonotype is identified as medium-sized (0.01 to 0.1%) from frequency. CDR3 sequence reads: CASSPPSTDTQYF. The chain uses TRBV6-6 and TRBJ2-3; TCRdb lists TRBD1, though no DNA is available to test this call. Germline CDR1 and CDR2: MNHNY and SVGAGI (reference sequence). This CDR3 is 13 amino acids long.

The genes are TRBV7-9 and TRBJ1-2; TCRdb calls TRBD1, which cannot be checked without DNA. CDR3 size: 16 residues. Germline V CDR1 and CDR2: SEHNR, FQNEAQ (reference sequence). The CDR3 spells CASSWGTGTGVYGYTF.

The gene calls are TRBV10-2 and TRBJ1-2. Germline V gene data show CDR1 as WSHSY and CDR2 as SAAADI. The CDR3 runs 14 residues. CDR3 sequence reads: CASSERMGYYGYTF.

V gene TRBV12-3 or TRBV12-4 combines with J gene TRBJ2-5; TCRdb gives TRBD2 as the D gene, but with no DNA this cannot be confirmed. This CDR3 contains 14 residues. The CDR3 loop reads CASSQGGPRETQYF.

The chain carries TRBV18 and TRBJ2-1; the D call of TRBD1 rests on TCRdb alone, since no DNA is present to check it. The CDR3 consists of 15 residues. In germline, CDR1 is KGHSH, CDR2 LQKENI. CDR3 protein: CASSPGKAPFDEQFF. Combining the CDR3 with reference TRBV18 and TRBJ2-1 gives the whole variable domain NAGVMQNPRHLVRRRGQEARLRCSPMKGHSHVYWYRQLPEEGLKFMVYLQKENIIDESGMPKERFSAEFPKEGPSILRIQQVVRGDSAAYFCASSPGKAPFDEQFFGPGTRLTVL.

This clonotype ranks as medium-sized in terms of frequency. The chain recombines TRBV7-2 with TRBJ1-1. Germline CDR1 and CDR2: SGHTA and FQGNSA. The CDR3 loop spans 13 amino acids. The CDR3 protein is CASSLVTVGEAFF.

The chain uses TRBV12-3 or TRBV12-4 and TRBJ2-7. There are 13 residues in the CDR3. The chain's CDR3 is CASSSPMAYEQYF.

Judged by frequency, this clonotype is medium-sized. This chain connects TRBV12-3 or TRBV12-4 to TRBJ2-3. This CDR3 spans 12 amino acids. This chain's CDR3 is CASSLVEDTQYF.

J is TRBJ1-6 and V is TRBV7-9; TCRdb outputs TRBD1, but without DNA this stays unchecked. The CDR3 is 14 residues long. CDR1 is SEHNR and CDR2 is FQNEAQ in the germline V gene (reference sequence). The CDR3 sequence is CASNPEGDNSPLHF.

The chain employs TRBV20-1 and TRBJ2-7. CDR1 DFQATT and CDR2 SNEGSKA come from the germline V gene (reference sequence). The CDR3 consists of 13 residues. The CDR3 loop is CSAPRTLSGEQYF.